This entry features one T cell receptor beta chain sequence. Its antigen is as yet unknown. Germline loops: CDR1 SGHRS, CDR2 YFSETQ. Unmatched junction bases numbered 9, after V lost 0 bases and J lost 4 bases. The CDR3 is 16 amino acids. The data belong to a study of long-term antiretroviral therapy in people with HIV. Notes on the study in general: Following ART, diversity rose but still fell short of transplant donor controls.

At survey level, the immunoSEQ assay was run in its v3.0 version. The data were produced by immunoSEQ multiplex PCR, yet TCRdb's version contains in-frame clones alone and is incomplete. The table includes 30,000 to 35,000 clones, 65% to 75% detected once. Roughly 0.95-11 million cryopreserved PBMC were held in samples before DNA extraction. V gene TRBV5-1 combines with J gene TRBJ2-7; the match to TRBD2 covers 8 bases. The specimen was unsorted PBMCs, collected 3 years after starting antiretroviral therapy. The TCR originated in a man aged 50 to 60 with HIV. CDR3 sequence: CASSLEVGGRRYEQYF. CDR3 DNA sequence: TGCGCCAGCAGCTTGGAGGTTGGCGGGAGGAGGTACGAGCAGTACTTC.